This entry describes one T cell receptor (beta chain). A few counts support this clone. Its antigen is still unknown. Qualities for individual bases were not recorded, and no much larger clone is one base off. This sample was taken from a study of vaccination effects on CD4 cells after COVID-19 (dated by TCRdb to between 2022 and 2023). About the investigation overall: Post-vaccine samples across the study were collected a median of 72 days after the second dose, with a range of 14 to 241. SARS-CoV-2 spike-specific CD4+ TCR repertoires were compared before and after mRNA vaccination in COVID-19 convalescent patients and in infection-naive vaccine recipients. Altogether, roughly 10 COVID-19 convalescent patients and 4 SARS-CoV-2-naive healthy vaccine recipients made up the full study. Cultures from other donors in the study were sequenced using the Oncomine TCR Beta short-read assay on an Illumina iSeq 100.

What the authors observed across the whole study: Both infection-induced and vaccine-induced clones contracted markedly at late post-vaccination timepoints, which is consistent with waning T cell responses. In healthy vaccine recipients, vaccine-induced clones were almost all SARS-CoV-2 mono-reactive, with only 1 of 255 being cross-reactive with common cold coronaviruses. The study was limited by a small number of convalescent patients, and early post-infection timepoints were lacking.

The protocol used for the library was the immunoSEQ multiplex PCR assay. DNA from the cultured, isolated CD4+ T cells was subjected to TCR beta CDR3 sequencing. The paper's data handling went like this. Non-productive TCR sequences were removed and reads were trimmed to the CDR3 region, keeping CDR3s of at least 7 amino acids. The MANAFEST web app was used to identify antigen-specific clonotypes by comparing expansion in peptide wells with expansion in reference cultures. For clones to be considered positive, expansion at FDR<0.05 versus reference and all other wells, an odds ratio above 5, and a frequency above 0.1% in two replicate wells were required. A clonotype was defined as cross-reactive if the clonotype was significantly expanded both in SARS-CoV-2 spike wells and in at least one common cold coronavirus spike condition. Levenshtein distance calculated with the stringdist R package was used to assess CDR3 similarity, and unrooted trees were constructed with ape in R 3.6.1. Held by TCRdb, this immuneACCESS table contains in-frame sequences only and omits some clones. Under half of the omission traces to an unresolved V gene where checked; the cause of the rest is unknown. V and J calls and clone size come straight from that table; D and trimming were deduced from the DNA. This sample lists about 28,000 clones; over 70% were detected once. Together, the top ten hold 10% of the sample.

To identify antigen-specific CD4+ T cell clonotypes by their expansion, the ViraFEST assay first stimulated PBMC with viral peptide pools and then applied TCR sequencing. After less than 13 days of culture, CD4+ T cells were isolated with the EasySep CD4+ T cell isolation kit. Participants received two doses of either the BNT162b2 or the mRNA-1273 mRNA SARS-CoV-2 vaccine. Negative nucleocapsid antibody results before and after vaccination confirmed that the healthy vaccine recipients had no prior SARS-CoV-2 infection. Two million PBMC per well were cultured in IMDM with around 5.3% human AB serum, 8.5 to 10 IU/ml IL-2 and gentamicin, plus 10 ug/ml peptides. On days 3 and 7, half of the culture medium was replaced with fresh IL-2-containing medium. Unless otherwise noted, each peptide stimulation condition was cultured in triplicate wells. PBMC were separated from whole blood using Ficoll-Paque Plus gradient centrifugation and were then either cryopreserved at -140C or used fresh. The overlapping peptide pools covered the spike proteins of SARS-CoV-2 as well as those of the common cold coronaviruses HCoV-NL63, HCoV-OC43 and HCoV-229E. Genomic DNA was extracted from cultured CD4+ T cells with the QIAamp micro DNA kit.

The germline V and J ends show losses of 1 base and 2 bases respectively, and no gene match explains 4 bases of the junction. Reading the germline V gene gives CDR1 SGHVS and CDR2 FQNEAQ. The CDR3 sequence holds 15 residues, the cysteine and phenylalanine included. The entry retains the CDR3 DNA only, 45 bases that are in frame from base 1. The rearrangement joined TRBV7-8 to TRBJ1-2; 7 central nucleotides agree with TRBD1. This TCR derives from a human donor who received a COVID-19 vaccine. The starting material was CD4+ T cells from PBMCs cultured with HCoV-NL63 spike peptides, obtained after COVID-19 vaccination. Reading the label with the study, this specimen's cell subset or site is: HCoV-NL63 spike overlapping peptide pool stimulation. The CDR3: CASSLEGGRNYGYTF. The bases are TGTGCCAGCAGCTTAGAAGGGGGCAGAAACTATGGCTACACCTTC.